This is a list of T cell receptor beta chains from one sample in a study of blood T cells in healthy people across ages. TCRdb reanalysed the 5' RACE reads using MiXCR and keeps one entry per CDR3 protein. Seen here are 1.2 million to 1.5 million distinct CDR3 sequences, around 59% observed once, and the top ten hold 6.5% to 8.5%. The material sequenced was blood. The receptor set was obtained from a man in his late teens or twenties in good health. Each CDR3 is given with its conserved first and last residue. D genes are given only for firm matches. Not every row has a clone size; where given, it reads once, few, many or a size class.

>.|TRBJ2-2|TRBV25-1|.|14
CASSDIGLTGELFF
TGTGCCAGCAGTGACATCGGGCTCACCGGGGAGCTGTTTTTT
>.|TRBJ2-7|TRBV14|.|17
CASSQNLFAWQGGEQYF
TGTGCCAGCAGCCAAAATCTTTTCGCGTGGCAGGGCGGCGAGCAGTACTTC
>TRBD2|TRBJ2-3|TRBV11-2|.|23
CASSSGGGETSGGPPSTTDTQYF
TGTGCCAGCAGCTCCGGAGGAGGTGAGACTAGCGGGGGTCCCCCGTCTACCACAGATACGCAGTATTTT
>TRBD2|TRBJ2-5|TRBV29-1|.|15
CSVEDLSAGVQTQYF
TGCAGCGTTGAAGATCTATCCGCGGGGGTTCAGACCCAGTACTTC
>TRBD2|TRBJ2-1|TRBV29-1|.|14
CSVEGVAGTVEQFF
TGCAGCGTTGAGGGTGTAGCGGGGACCGTTGAGCAGTTCTTC
>TRBD1|TRBJ1-2|TRBV20-1|.|15
CSASVQGQGSYGYTF
TGCAGTGCTAGTGTTCAGGGACAGGGGTCCTATGGCTACACCTTC
>TRBD2|TRBJ2-3|TRBV5-1|.|15
CASSTEGRARDTQYF
TGCGCCAGCAGTACTGAGGGGAGGGCCAGAGATACGCAGTATTTT
>.|TRBJ1-1|TRBV5-1|.|13
CASSLLGDTEAFF
TGCGCCAGCAGCTTGTTGGGGGACACTGAAGCTTTCTTT
>.|TRBJ2-7|TRBV25-1|.|14
CASSEVGGTYEQYF
TGTGCCAGCAGTGAGGTAGGGGGAACCTACGAGCAGTACTTC
>TRBD1|TRBJ1-2|TRBV29-1|few|12
CSEHGQGAGYTF
TGCAGCGAGCATGGACAGGGAGCCGGCTACACCTTC
>TRBD1|TRBJ1-1|TRBV4-3|.|18
CASSQEWLPGQGDVEAFF
TGCGCCAGCAGCCAAGAATGGCTTCCGGGACAGGGGGACGTAGAAGCTTTCTTT
>.|TRBJ2-3|TRBV4-2|.|13
CASSQEGVAVQYF
TGTGCCAGCAGCCAAGAAGGGGTAGCGGTACAGTATTTT
>.|TRBJ2-7|TRBV18|.|14
CASSPRSSSYEQYF
TGTGCCAGCTCACCTCGGTCGAGCTCCTACGAGCAGTACTTC
>.|TRBJ2-7|TRBV27|.|16
CASSLSLGEDAYEQYF
TGTGCCAGCAGTTTATCCTTGGGGGAAGACGCCTACGAGCAGTACTTC
>.|TRBJ2-1|TRBV5-1|.|14
CASSPVAGHNEQFF
TGCGCCAGCAGCCCCGTGGCGGGACACAATGAGCAGTTCTTC
>TRBD2|TRBJ2-7|TRBV6-2/TRBV6-3|.|18
CASNRASGGLRSSYEQYF
TGTGCCAGCAACAGAGCTAGCGGGGGGCTAAGGAGCTCCTACGAGCAGTACTTC
>TRBD2|TRBJ2-7|TRBV7-2|.|14
CASRPRAGAYEQYF
TGTGCCAGCAGACCCAGGGCGGGAGCCTACGAGCAGTACTTC
>TRBD1|TRBJ2-7|TRBV4-3|few|17
CASSQSFRQGLRYEQYF
TGCGCCAGCAGCCAATCCTTCCGACAGGGGCTAAGGTACGAGCAGTACTTC
>.|TRBJ2-7|TRBV27|few|14
CASREATRSYEQYF
TGTGCCAGCAGGGAAGCGACCAGATCCTACGAGCAGTACTTC
>.|TRBJ2-1|TRBV5-1|.|15
CASSPGPGPYNEQFF
TGCGCCAGCAGCCCGGGACCGGGACCTTACAATGAGCAGTTCTTC
>.|TRBJ1-1|TRBV7-9|.|12
CASSRGTAGAFF
TGTGCCAGCAGCCGAGGGACGGCAGGGGCTTTCTTT
>.|TRBJ2-3|TRBV15|.|13
CATSPSHDDTQYF
TGTGCCACCAGCCCCTCCCATGACGATACGCAGTATTTT
>.|TRBJ1-6|TRBV15|.|14
CATSPSLADSPLHF
TGTGCCACCAGCCCCAGTCTAGCCGATTCACCCCTCCACTTT
>.|TRBJ1-5|TRBV5-1|.|13
CASSLGVDLPQHF
TGCGCCAGCAGCTTGGGGGTAGACCTGCCCCAGCATTTT
>.|TRBJ1-2|TRBV6-5|.|15
CASSKTGTPQGGYTF
TGTGCCAGCAGTAAAACAGGGACCCCCCAGGGTGGCTACACCTTC
>.|TRBJ2-6|TRBV20-1|.|17
CSARKTGHSSGANVLTF
TGCAGTGCTAGAAAAACGGGACACTCCTCTGGGGCCAACGTCCTGACTTTC
>.|TRBJ1-2|TRBV20-1|.|12
CSASWGPYGYTF
TGCAGTGCTAGCTGGGGGCCCTATGGCTACACCTTC
>.|TRBJ2-4|TRBV10-3|.|13
CAISESKLDIQYF
TGTGCCATCAGTGAGTCTAAACTAGACATTCAGTACTTC
>.|TRBJ2-2|TRBV4-2|.|17
CASSQGPGVSNTGELFF
TGTGCCAGCAGCCAAGGGCCCGGAGTTTCGAACACCGGGGAGCTGTTTTTT
>.|TRBJ2-7|TRBV28|.|13
CAANPGRTYEQYF
TGTGCCGCCAACCCGGGGAGGACCTACGAGCAGTACTTC
>.|TRBJ2-5|TRBV4-3|few|13
CASSLTQLETQYF
TGCGCCAGCAGCCTGACCCAACTCGAGACCCAGTACTTC
>.|TRBJ2-3|TRBV4-1|.|14
CASSPPVGADTQYF
TGCGCCAGCAGCCCTCCTGTGGGAGCAGATACGCAGTATTTT
>TRBD1|TRBJ1-4|TRBV28|.|14
CASSLGDSGEKPFF
TGTGCCAGCAGTTTGGGGGACAGCGGGGAAAAACCGTTTTTT
>TRBD2|TRBJ2-3|TRBV6-4|.|16
CASSLLAGEYTDTQYF
TGTGCCAGCAGCCTACTAGCGGGGGAGTACACAGATACGCAGTATTTT
>.|TRBJ2-2|TRBV5-6|.|14
CASSLVGNTGELFF
TGTGCCAGCAGCTTGGTGGGGAACACCGGGGAGCTGTTTTTT
>.|TRBJ2-7|TRBV9|.|13
CASSVVSLGEQYF
TGTGCCAGCAGCGTAGTAAGCTTGGGCGAGCAGTACTTC
>.|TRBJ2-5|TRBV18|.|16
CASSLLMGDLQETQYF
TGTGCCAGCTCACTTCTTATGGGGGACCTCCAAGAGACCCAGTACTTC
>.|TRBJ2-7|TRBV6-2/TRBV6-3|.|12
CASSYERGEQYF
TGTGCCAGCAGTTACGAACGGGGCGAGCAGTACTTC
>.|TRBJ2-7|TRBV5-1|.|11
CASRFSAEQYF
TGCGCCAGCCGCTTTAGCGCCGAGCAGTACTTC
>.|TRBJ1-4|TRBV4-3|many|17
CASSPWGSGATNEKLFF
TGCGCCAGCAGCCCTTGGGGCTCGGGCGCAACTAATGAAAAACTGTTTTTT
>.|TRBJ1-2|TRBV20-1|once|12
CSARIASYGYTF
TGCAGTGCTAGAATAGCGAGCTATGGCTACACCTTC
>.|TRBJ2-7|TRBV29-1|few|12
CSVLDTYDEQYF
TGCAGCGTTCTCGATACGTATGACGAGCAGTACTTC
>.|TRBJ2-7|TRBV7-9|few|13
CASSLSKKTEQYF
TGTGCCAGCAGCTTAAGTAAGAAAACGGAGCAGTACTTC
>.|TRBJ2-7|TRBV4-1|few|12
CASSAQGSEQYF
TGCGCCAGCAGCGCCCAGGGTTCCGAGCAGTACTTC
>.|TRBJ2-5|TRBV2|.|13
CASQGRFRETQYF
TGTGCCAGCCAGGGACGGTTCAGGGAGACCCAGTACTTC
>.|TRBJ1-1|TRBV7-9|.|15
CASSLDFEGVPEAFF
TGTGCCAGCAGCTTAGATTTTGAGGGCGTACCTGAAGCTTTCTTT
>TRBD1|TRBJ1-6|TRBV5-5|.|15
CASSLVGTDNSPLHF
TGTGCCAGCAGCTTGGTTGGGACAGATAATTCACCCCTCCACTTT
>TRBD2|TRBJ2-1|TRBV12-3/TRBV12-4|.|15
CASSFFGLAPNEQFF
TGTGCCAGCAGTTTCTTCGGACTAGCACCAAATGAGCAGTTCTTC
>.|TRBJ2-3|TRBV20-1|once|17
CSARDAGSVPIEDTQYF
TGCAGTGCTAGAGACGCCGGATCGGTGCCAATCGAGGATACGCAGTATTTT